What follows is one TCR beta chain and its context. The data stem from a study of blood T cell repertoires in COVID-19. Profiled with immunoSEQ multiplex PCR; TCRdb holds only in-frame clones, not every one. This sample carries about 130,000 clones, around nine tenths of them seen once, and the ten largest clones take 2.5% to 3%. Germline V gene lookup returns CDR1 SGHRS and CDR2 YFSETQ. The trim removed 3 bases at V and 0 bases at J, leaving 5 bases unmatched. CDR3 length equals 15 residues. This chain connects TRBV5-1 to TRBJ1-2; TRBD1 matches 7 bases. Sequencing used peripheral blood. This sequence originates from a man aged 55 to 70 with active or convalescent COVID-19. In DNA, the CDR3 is TGCGCCAGCAGCTCCGGGACAGAAGCTAACTATGGCTACACCTTC. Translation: CASSSGTEANYGYTF.